The 10 T cell receptor beta chains presented below share a single source sample, sequenced in a study of T-cell memory formation after mild COVID-19. TCRdb ran MiXCR on the 5' RACE reads and lists one entry per CDR3 protein. The sample has 85,000 to 130,000 distinct CDR3 sequences; approximately 17% are singletons. Sequencing was carried out using PBMCs or a T cell subset sorted from them (not recorded which). Receptors originate from an adult woman who had mild COVID-19 (a few samples of this study predate the infection). Cell type and time point are not known.

This chain uses TRBV6-6 with TRBJ1-6; tentative D call: TRBD1 (5 bases). V gave up 2 bases and J gave up 7 bases, with 9 bases separating them. Germline V gene data show CDR1 as MNHNY and CDR2 as SVGAGI (reference sequence). CDR3 size: 14 residues. The CDR3 nucleotides are TGTGCCAGCAGTTACCGGGGCCCAAATTCACCCCTCCACTTT. Its translation: CASSYRGPNSPLHF.

The CDR3 sequence: CASTHYRTGYNEQFF. For the CDR3, the DNA is TGTGCCAGCACCCACTACCGGACAGGTTACAATGAGCAGTTCTTC. The V call is TRBV12-3 or TRBV12-4, the J call TRBJ2-1; 7 bases agree with TRBD1. There are 15 residues in the CDR3. V lost 7 bases and J lost 4; bases outside the gene matches: 10.

A note on this clonotype: The germline gene is not matched at one end of the junction; a read error may be the cause. The rearrangement joins TRBV30 to TRBJ1-5; 7 bases align to TRBD1. The CDR3 has 15 residues. CDR1 GTSNPN and CDR2 SVGIG come from the germline V gene (reference sequence). CDR3 DNA sequence: TGTGCCTGGAGTGTACGACAGGGTAGCAATCAGCCCCAGCAATTT. Protein: CAWSVRQGSNQPQQF.

This clonotype has more than one count but fewer than ten. The CDR3 nucleotides read TGTGCCAGTAGTATTTCGGGGCCCGGGGAGCTGTTTTTT. Protein sequence: CASSISGPGELFF. The gene calls are TRBV19 and TRBJ2-2; D is possibly TRBD1 or TRBD2 (5 bases each). Trimming cost V 3 bases and J 6 bases, with 8 bases left between them. This CDR3 contains 13 residues. The germline CDR1 and CDR2 sequences are LNHDA and SQIVND (reference sequence). Together with reference TRBV19 and TRBJ2-2, the CDR3 gives the full variable domain: DGGITQSPKYLFRKEGQNVTLSCEQNLNHDAMYWYRQDPGQGLRLIYYSQIVNDFQKGDIAEGYSVSREKKESFPLTVTSAQKNPTAFYLCASSISGPGELFFGEGSRLTVL.

This clonotype appeared a few times. For the CDR3, the DNA is TGTGCCAGCAGCTTAGCAGTAACGGGACTAGCGGGAGGCAATGAGCAGTTCTTC. As protein: CASSLAVTGLAGGNEQFF. This chain uses TRBV7-8 with TRBJ2-1; TRBD2 matches at 15 bases. From germline, CDR1 is SGHVS and CDR2 FQNEAQ. The length of the CDR3 is 18 residues. V was pared by 0 bases and J by 6 bases, with 6 bases of the junction left unmatched.

J is TRBJ1-2 and V is TRBV10-3; 7 bases match TRBD1. The CDR3 has 16 residues. V dropped 2 bases and J dropped 3; count of bases not matched to a gene: 9. Per germline, CDR1 ENHRY and CDR2 SYGVKD. CDR3: CAISETGQFVDYGYTF. The CDR3 bases are TGTGCCATCAGTGAGACGGGACAGTTCGTGGACTATGGCTACACCTTC.

This clonotype has only a few counts. The chain couples TRBV7-9 to TRBJ2-3; the D gene is possibly TRBD2 (5 bases). V gave up 5 bases and J gave up 2 bases, with 11 bases separating them. The CDR3 contains 14 residues. Germline loops: CDR1 SEHNR, CDR2 FQNEAQ (reference sequence). As DNA, the CDR3 is TGTGCCAGCAGCGTACCGGGATACACAGATACGCAGTATTTT. The encoded protein is CASSVPGYTDTQYF.

This CDR3 reads CSAKRSGDYNEQFF. In nucleotides, the CDR3 is TGCAGTGCCAAGCGTAGCGGAGACTACAATGAGCAGTTCTTC. This rearrangement joins TRBV20-1 to TRBJ2-1, with D tentatively TRBD2 (6 bases). V shed 6 bases and J shed 3 bases, with 15 bases lying between them. The CDR3 covers 14 residues. The V gene's germline CDR1 is DFQATT and CDR2 SNEGSKA (reference sequence).

This CDR3 is CASSVSGISYEQYF. CDR3 nucleotide sequence: TGTGCCAGCAGTGTTAGCGGTATCTCCTACGAGCAGTACTTC. J is TRBJ2-7 and V is TRBV7-9, with TRBD2 as a possible D gene (6 bases). The CDR3 spans 14 residues. CDR1 is SEHNR, CDR2 FQNEAQ, per germline (reference sequence). Trimming shortened V by 6 bases and J by 0 bases, and 12 bases separated the two germline ends.

The chain recombines TRBV4-1 with TRBJ1-2; no definite D call. Trimming cost V 3 bases and J 2 bases, with 13 bases left between them. The CDR3 is made up of 15 amino acids. Germline CDR1 is MGHRA and CDR2 is YSYEKL. The CDR3, as DNA: TGCGCCAGCAGCCACCCATCCCCAGAAAACTATGGCTACACCTTC. This translates into CASSHPSPENYGYTF.